This T cell receptor (beta chain) was captured by sequencing in a study of T cell repertoires in cytomegalovirus infection. This clonotype was counted once. Being one base from a much bigger clone, this may be a read error. TCRdb reprocessed the reads via MiXCR and lists one record per CDR3 protein. The profile shows 150,000 to 200,000 distinct CDR3 sequences, around 14% of them singletons. The TCR originated in a human donor in good health (CMV status not recorded). Some clones in this sample may be carry-over from other donors' samples. The sequencing input was PBMCs.

CDR3 protein: CASSSLIRDPSSEQYF. CDR3 nucleotide sequence: TGTGCCAGCAGTTCACTAATCCGGGACCCCTCCTCCGAGCAGTACTTC. The chain employs TRBV28 and TRBJ2-7; D possibly uses TRBD1 or TRBD2 (5 bases each). CDR3 length: 16 amino acids. CDR1 and CDR2 from the germline V gene are MDHEN and SYDVKM.